A selection of T cell receptor beta chains follows, all from one sample in a study of OX40 agonist ivuxolimab in advanced cancers. Using immunoSEQ multiplex PCR, the repertoire was profiled, and TCRdb retains in-frame clones only, with some absent. The repertoire holds under 95,000 clones, with roughly 85% as singletons. This specimen consisted of CD4+ or CD8+ T cells sorted from blood, obtained in a trial of the OX40 agonist ivuxolimab. All receptors come from an adult with an advanced solid tumor such as melanoma, head and neck, liver or kidney cancer. The CDR3 runs from the conserved cysteine through the conserved F or W.

CDR3 protein: CASSVVFQRGKGGELFF
J gene: TRBJ2-2
V gene: TRBV6-1

CDR3 protein: CASSGRQGGNEQFF
J gene: TRBJ2-1
V gene: TRBV5-8

CDR3 protein: CASSSLHMTGTNYGYTF
J gene: TRBJ1-2
V gene: TRBV7-2

CDR3 protein: CASSQGRGSQYEQFF
J gene: TRBJ2-1
V gene: TRBV11-2

CDR3 protein: CASSFRPGVIAKNIQYF
J gene: TRBJ2-4
V gene: TRBV5-1

CDR3 protein: CASRQSSSNQPQHF
J gene: TRBJ1-5
V gene: TRBV6-6

CDR3 protein: CASSPGLPSHNEQFF
J gene: TRBJ2-1
V gene: TRBV7-6

CDR3 protein: CASSPDTLDYGYTF
J gene: TRBJ1-2
V gene: TRBV7-6

CDR3 protein: CASSYSLGSRSALHF
J gene: TRBJ1-6
V gene: TRBV6-5

CDR3 protein: CAITPGTSGRAPQETQYF
J gene: TRBJ2-5
V gene: TRBV10-3

CDR3 protein: CASSPLAGGITDTQYF
J gene: TRBJ2-3
V gene: TRBV7-2

CDR3 protein: CATRPRGAGADTQYF
J gene: TRBJ2-3
V gene: TRBV6-5

CDR3 protein: CASSEIQNSPLHF
J gene: TRBJ1-6
V gene: TRBV6-4

CDR3 protein: CASSLDRGHSNQPQHF
J gene: TRBJ1-5
V gene: TRBV7-8

CDR3 protein: CASSLPRAGREETQYF
J gene: TRBJ2-5
V gene: TRBV7-9

CDR3 protein: CASSVAGSVGGNTIYF
J gene: TRBJ1-3
V gene: TRBV9

CDR3 protein: CASSATQGNGYTF
J gene: TRBJ1-2
V gene: TRBV11-2

CDR3 protein: CASSEGREETQYF
J gene: TRBJ2-5
V gene: TRBV2

CDR3 protein: CASSLEGGGEAFF
J gene: TRBJ1-1
V gene: TRBV7-2

CDR3 protein: CASSEGNYGYTF
J gene: TRBJ1-2
V gene: TRBV11-2

CDR3 protein: CASSATGVSYEQYF
J gene: TRBJ2-7
V gene: TRBV6-5

CDR3 protein: CASSSPRDTGRNWETQYF
J gene: TRBJ2-5
V gene: TRBV5-1

CDR3 protein: CASRDRLSIQPQHF
J gene: TRBJ1-5
V gene: TRBV27

CDR3 protein: CASSVGGGVSSYEQYF
J gene: TRBJ2-7
V gene: TRBV6-1

CDR3 protein: CASARGIAANTGELFF
J gene: TRBJ2-2
V gene: TRBV5-1

CDR3 protein: CASSSQGYEQYF
J gene: TRBJ2-7
V gene: TRBV5-1

CDR3 protein: CASKEAFTEAFF
J gene: TRBJ1-1
V gene: TRBV19

CDR3 protein: CASSGHRDDNYGYTF
J gene: TRBJ1-2
V gene: TRBV9

CDR3 protein: CASSVSDKSNEKLFF
J gene: TRBJ1-4
V gene: TRBV6-1

CDR3 protein: CASSFTGSLFTTSTDTQYF
J gene: TRBJ2-3
V gene: TRBV5-1

CDR3 protein: CASSLESGDSTYGYTF
J gene: TRBJ1-2
V gene: TRBV5-1

CDR3 protein: CAISDGTQAYEQYF
J gene: TRBJ2-7
V gene: TRBV10-3

CDR3 protein: CASSLTGRMGHEQYF
J gene: -
V gene: TRBV28

CDR3 protein: CASSIMSSGETQYF
J gene: TRBJ2-5
V gene: TRBV19

CDR3 protein: CAITQGAVTGELFF
J gene: TRBJ2-2
V gene: TRBV10-3

CDR3 protein: CAWSVRQDTQYF
J gene: TRBJ2-3
V gene: TRBV30

CDR3 protein: CASSRFTGGRTEAFF
J gene: TRBJ1-1
V gene: TRBV28

CDR3 protein: CASSPRTGTYEQYF
J gene: TRBJ2-7
V gene: TRBV19

CDR3 protein: CASSQGAHTDTQYF
J gene: TRBJ2-3
V gene: TRBV6-4

CDR3 protein: CASSEGAYEQYF
J gene: TRBJ2-7
V gene: TRBV10-2

CDR3 protein: CASKIPSTGELFF
J gene: TRBJ2-2
V gene: TRBV28

CDR3 protein: CAWSVDRGLAGELFF
J gene: TRBJ2-2
V gene: TRBV30

CDR3 protein: CASSRQGGRATEAFF
J gene: TRBJ1-1
V gene: TRBV2

CDR3 protein: CASSEGGLGGDEQFF
J gene: TRBJ2-1
V gene: TRBV10-2